These 13 T cell receptor beta chains originate from one sample sequenced in a study of type 1 regulatory T cells. Their recognized antigens are unknown. MiXCR, applied by TCRdb to the reads, yields one record per CDR3 protein. The table has 68,000 or so distinct CDR3 sequences, about 50% seen once. The sample consisted of cultured non-Tr1 T cells, either the whole culture or a sorted T cell fraction (not recorded which). The receptors derive from a human donor in good health.

This clonotype was seen only once. Here the CDR3 DNA reads TGTGCCAGCAGCCCGGGGCCGCGGGCGGAGACCCAGTACTTC. Amino acid sequence: CASSPGPRAETQYF. The chain carries TRBV11-2 and TRBJ2-5; D is perhaps TRBD1 or TRBD2 (5 bases each). The CDR3 totals 14 residues. Germline CDR1 and CDR2: SGHAT and FQNNGV. Trimming shortened V by 5 bases and J by 5 bases, and 15 bases separated the two germline ends. Combining the CDR3 with reference TRBV11-2 and TRBJ2-5 gives the whole variable domain EAGVAQSPRYKIIEKRQSVAFWCNPISGHATLYWYQQILGQGPKLLIQFQNNGVVDDSQLPKDRFSAERLKGVDSTLKIQPAKLEDSAVYLCASSPGPRAETQYFGPGTRLLVL.

The J gene is TRBJ2-4, the V gene TRBV12-3 or TRBV12-4; D uncertain. The CDR3 sequence is 14 residues long. V lost 3 bases, J lost 0 bases, and 6 bases lay in between. Here the CDR3 reads CASSFAVAKNIQYF. The CDR3 DNA follows: TGTGCCAGCAGTTTTGCAGTAGCCAAAAACATTCAGTACTTC.

The chain links TRBV6-1 to TRBJ2-7; 12 bases are a match to TRBD2. The CDR3 sequence is 15 residues long. The germline gives CDR1 MNHNS, CDR2 SASEGT. With 6 bases clipped from V and 4 bases from J, the junction kept 7 bases outside the gene matches. CDR3 sequence reads: CASRDGLAGPYEQYF. The DNA for the CDR3 is TGTGCCAGCAGGGATGGACTAGCGGGGCCGTACGAGCAGTACTTC.

The chain recombines TRBV5-1 with TRBJ1-1, with D unclear. The germline V gene has CDR1 SGHRS and CDR2 YFSETQ. Trimming cost V 1 base and J 2 bases, with 9 bases left between them. CDR3 length: 14 amino acids. The CDR3 DNA is TGCGCCAGCAGCTTGCTCGACCATAACACTGAAGCTTTCTTT. Protein sequence: CASSLLDHNTEAFF.

V is TRBV12-3 or TRBV12-4 and J is TRBJ2-7; weak D call: TRBD2 (6 bases). Between the trimmed V and J ends, which lost 5 bases and 0 bases, there was a span of 11 bases. The CDR3 spans 14 residues. For the CDR3, the DNA is TGTGCCAGCAGTAGGGACTTTAGCTCCTACGAGCAGTACTTC. This translates into CASSRDFSSYEQYF.

There are many counts of this clonotype. In nucleotides, the CDR3 is TGTGCCAGCGGGAGGACGGACCGCATGAACACTGAAGCTTTCTTT. This gives the protein CASGRTDRMNTEAFF. This chain uses TRBV6-1 with TRBJ1-1; no clear D. CDR3 length equals 15 residues. Germline lookup yields CDR1 MNHNS and CDR2 SASEGT. V gave up 8 bases and J gave up 0 bases, with 16 bases separating them.

This clonotype has only a few counts. The chain uses TRBV7-9 and TRBJ2-6; D ambiguous. Trimming cost V 4 bases and J 0 bases, with 7 bases left between them. The CDR3 extends over 15 amino acids. The germline CDR1 and CDR2 sequences are SEHNR and FQNEAQ (reference sequence). CDR3 in amino acids: CASSSSGSGANVLTF. The CDR3 nucleotides read TGTGCCAGCAGCTCCTCGGGCTCTGGGGCCAACGTCCTGACTTTC.

This clonotype turned up a few times. This rearrangement joins TRBV7-2 to TRBJ1-4; 7 nucleotides line up with TRBD1. V shed 5 bases and J 7 bases; nucleotides not matched to a gene: 13. The CDR3 runs 16 residues. Germline CDR1 and CDR2: SGHTA and FQGNSA. CDR3 protein: CASSQGVVREAEKLFF. As DNA, the CDR3 is TGTGCCAGCAGCCAGGGGGTTGTCAGGGAGGCTGAAAAACTGTTTTTT.

The CDR3 loop reads CASSLDGQGLYEQYF. The CDR3 DNA is TGTGCCAGCAGCTTAGATGGACAGGGACTCTACGAGCAGTACTTC. The chain carries TRBV7-2 and TRBJ2-7, with 8 bases lining up with TRBD1. Germline V lookup: CDR1 SGHTA, CDR2 FQGNSA. The CDR3 is made up of 15 amino acids. The J segment lost 3 bases and the V segment lost 1 base, leaving 5 bases of the junction unmatched.

This chain links TRBV20-1 with TRBJ2-6; D may correspond to TRBD1 or TRBD2 (5 bases each). The CDR3 is 14 amino acids. Trimming took off 5 bases at V and 1 base at J, with 9 bases between the two ends. Looked up from germline, CDR1 is DFQATT and CDR2 is SNEGSKA (reference sequence). The CDR3 is CSAVRESGANVLTF. In DNA form, the CDR3 reads TGCAGTGCTGTCAGGGAGTCTGGGGCCAACGTCCTGACTTTC.

The sample holds one count of this clonotype. This sequence joins TRBV5-1 and TRBJ2-7, with D perhaps TRBD1 (7 bases). The CDR3 covers 15 residues. V was clipped by 0 bases and J by 6 bases, with 16 bases between them. Germline V gene lookup returns CDR1 SGHRS and CDR2 YFSETQ. The CDR3: CASSLEGGGKGEQYF. The DNA of the CDR3 is TGCGCCAGCAGCTTGGAAGGAGGGGGCAAGGGCGAGCAGTACTTC. The full variable domain, rest sourced from reference TRBV5-1 and TRBJ2-7, is KAGVTQTPRYLIKTRGQQVTLSCSPISGHRSVSWYQQTPGQGLQFLFEYFSETQRNKGNFPGRFSGRQFSNSRSEMNVSTLELGDSALYLCASSLEGGGKGEQYFGPGTRLTVT.

This clonotype was counted at least ten times. The chain's CDR3 is CAWSDRNTIYF. CDR3 in DNA: TGTGCCTGGAGTGACAGAAACACCATATATTTT. The chain recombines TRBV30 with TRBJ1-3; D not certain. CDR3 length equals 11 residues. Germline values: CDR1 GTSNPN, CDR2 SVGIG (reference sequence). The germline V and J ends were trimmed by 1 base and 5 bases, with 3 bases remaining between them.

The rearrangement uses TRBV15 and TRBJ2-7, with TRBD2 matching 7 bases. From germline, CDR1 is LNHNV and CDR2 YYDKDF (reference sequence). The V and J ends lost 1 base and 0 bases, in that order; junction bases with no gene match: 6. This CDR3 is built from 16 residues. The CDR3 DNA sequence: TGTGCCACCAGCAGAGGGTCAACGGGGGGCTCCTACGAGCAGTACTTC. Its translation: CATSRGSTGGSYEQYF.